This TCR beta chain came from a study of cytomegalovirus exposure and HLA in healthy donors (dated by TCRdb to about 2017). Notes on the research overall: In an earlier analysis of 550 to 750 of the donors, about 260 Gb of sequence data and some 100 million unique TCR beta sequences from about 179 million T cells were reported. About 310 gigabases of sequencing data and tens of millions of unique TCR sequences were included in an early release covering over 600 HLA-typed donors. Of the roughly 420 genotyped donors, less than 85% were placed in the genetic ancestry cluster associated with self-reported Caucasian donors. The study aimed to test whether cataloging public T cell receptors could reveal signatures of past pathogen exposure. The T cell repertoires of 550 to 850 subjects were profiled by immunosequencing and related to cytomegalovirus serostatus. In addition to the first cohort of around 670 subjects, a separate validation cohort of 130 or so different subjects was used. The study combined high-throughput TCR immunosequencing, statistical association of individual TCRs with disease status, and machine learning to predict cytomegalovirus infection status. In a later analysis, previously published TCR beta repertoires from more than 500 donors were re-analyzed and high-resolution HLA genotyping was added so that TCR occurrence patterns could be studied. The later analysis used no new phenotypic data to find candidate immune exposures, relying instead on TCR beta sequences and their occurrence across donors. In an earlier analysis of 550 to 700 of the donors, high-throughput TCR beta sequencing was used to judge whether each TCR beta V gene segment behaved as functional or pseudogenic. Donor age, sex, ethnicity and CMV serostatus were compiled alongside the repertoire data. In a later genetic analysis, genome-wide SNP genotypes for about 60% of the 666 donors were used, and that subset was treated as a discovery cohort. Every repertoire in the discovery cohort had been generated on one and the same sequencing platform. Class I and class II HLA loci were covered by the typing at four-digit resolution. The number of typed donors differed by locus: roughly 620-630 for A, B, C, DRB1 and DQB1; 500 to 550 for DQA1; about 600 for DPA1; and 400 to 480 for DPB1. Because of strong linkage in the cohort, a handful of DR-DQ haplotypes were treated as single units for association and clustering. Among roughly 400 genotyped donors of the cohort, an average of about 240,000 unique TCR beta nucleotide sequences was sequenced per donor, of which 15% to 20% were non-productive. The investigation overall reported the following: The sequencing pipeline was judged likely to have produced a cluster of highly shared sequence variants as a technical artifact. A few of the identified cytomegalovirus-associated TCR beta chains were confirmed in vitro to be specific for cytomegalovirus antigens. The authors suggested that the approach could potentially be generalized to other disease states and immunological phenotypes. A further reported finding was that TCR beta sequences accurately predicted the HLA-A and HLA-B alleles for most subjects in the first cohort. A later analysis found that HLA-associated TCR beta chains were more clonally expanded and had lower generation probabilities than equally common non-associated chains. Specific HLA alleles were associated with around 18,000 TCR beta sequences at a false discovery rate of 0.05 in a later analysis. According to a later analysis, TCR association rates differed among HLA loci, with DRB1 alleles showing the most associated TCRs and HLA-C alleles showing the fewest. Sequencing depth was assumed to be roughly uniform across donors in the presence/absence analyses, though that assumption may not hold. Strong co-occurrence of HLA alleles, especially DR and DQ, made assigning TCR associations to individual alleles difficult. The study gave a list of 150 to 200 TCR beta chains associated with cytomegalovirus. A later analysis found that most CMV-associated TCR beta chains appeared HLA-restricted, with HLA associations seemingly driven largely by CMV exposure. Some IMGT-functional V segments, including TRBV6-2 and TRBV6-3, could not be distinguished by the 87-base-pair reads and were therefore excluded. Compared with the roughly 700-donor mean, donors in an Asian-associated ancestry cluster had fewer N-insertions in productive TCRs, according to a later genetic analysis. This cohort had only TCR beta chains sequenced, and the lack of alpha or paired-chain data limited which features could be detected. Linkage disequilibrium might explain the correlated functional status among segregating V segments, but an unknown experimental factor could not be excluded. Because some donors lacked HLA typing at each locus, the association tests relied only on the typed subset. Across donors, most TCR sequences were observed very rarely, whereas some public TCRs were present in many individuals. Broadly in line with IMGT annotations, most TCR beta V segments showed up in productive rearrangements about 87% or about 30% of the time in an earlier analysis of several hundred of the donors. For the cohort, immune exposure information was limited to CMV serostatus. Cytomegalovirus status was reported to be diagnosed by the classifier with high specificity and sensitivity in both the original and validation cohorts. A later analysis reported that several top co-occurrence clusters appeared linked to parvovirus B19, influenza, CMV and Epstein-Barr virus. A later genetic analysis associated a missense DCLRE1C variant with V-gene and J-gene trimming of TCR beta chains, and an independent cohort replicated the association. The earlier analysis of around 600 of the donors excluded some 15 rarely observed V segments, including chromosome 9 orphons, because counts were too low.

The cohort comprised 670 or so healthy bone marrow donors. Cohort members were all nominally healthy when sampled, although unrecorded immune exposures were likely present. The donor tested CMV seropositive, placing the donor among the 290 or so seropositive members of the cohort. Each donor provided a peripheral blood sample, and peripheral blood mononuclear cells were used for TCR beta sequencing. Genomic DNA was extracted from the blood cell samples with the Qiagen DNeasy Blood Extraction Kit. V is shortened by 3 bases, J by 5 bases, and the region joining them spans 19 bases. According to the germline V gene (reference sequence), CDR1 reads GTSNPN and CDR2 reads SVGIG. Inclusive of the bounding cysteine and phenylalanine, the CDR3 is 15 residues long. Just CDR3 DNA is preserved here, 45 bases in frame from base 1. Note on this clone: Its specific antigen is unknown. No base qualities exist here, and no much larger clone lies one base off it.

The library relied on the immunoSEQ multiplex PCR assay. The multiplex PCR relied on a mix of 60 forward primers for TCR Vbeta segments and 13 reverse primers for TCR Jbeta segments. A multiplex PCR assay on genomic DNA amplified the CDR3 region of rearranged TCR beta genes. The amplified TCR beta libraries were sequenced on the Illumina HiSeq System as 87-base-pair reads. In the original analysis: A later analysis counted about 80 million unique TCR beta chains across the 690 or so repertoires, and some 11 million of these chains were shared by at least two donors. To remove PCR and sequencing errors, raw reads were error-corrected and collapsed into unique sequences using a nearest-neighbor algorithm that merged closely related sequences. To assign V, D and J gene segments, CDR3 sequences were aligned to IMGT reference sequences. For a sequence to be retained, at least a six-nucleotide match to both a V gene segment and a J gene segment was required. A rearrangement was called productive if the CDR3 had no stop codons and remained in frame with V and J, and every other rearrangement was called non-productive. CDR3 was defined according to IMGT convention as the region running from the second conserved V-encoded cysteine to the conserved J-encoded phenylalanine. In an earlier analysis of approximately 500 of the donors, sequences lacking an unambiguous match to a single V gene segment were excluded. In an earlier analysis of a few hundred of the donors, V segments were called functional above 56.7% productive rearrangements and were called segregating when the between-donor standard deviation exceeded 5%. A statistical classification framework was built for diagnosing cytomegalovirus status from the catalog of TCR beta chain sequences. In a later analysis, V and J genes were assigned by comparing TCR nucleotide sequences against IMGT/GENE-DB human TR gene sequences. A later analysis assigned CDR3 sequences and most-parsimonious VDJ recombination scenarios with the TCRdist pipeline. A later analysis defined each TCR beta chain by its CDR3 amino acid sequence plus V-gene family, and excluded reads lacking a unique V-gene family. A later analysis removed 592 highly shared, low-generation-probability nucleotide sequences to deal with suspected cross-contamination and a sequencing artifact. For each public chain, a later analysis derived a clonal expansion index from normalized ranks of inferred template counts within each repertoire. In a later analysis, generation probabilities were computed with a VDJ recombination model fitted to out-of-frame rearrangements, and the resulting probabilities were checked against IGoR. In a later analysis, TCR-TCR, TCR-HLA and TCR-CMV co-occurrence was scored with hypergeometric tests, and a repertoire-size bias correction was applied to TCR pairs. A later analysis estimated false discovery rates by permuting HLA or CMV assignments 20 times. In a later analysis, co-occurring TCRs were grouped using DBSCAN, and TCRdist sequence similarity was added for clustering within HLA-allele-positive subsets. For co-occurrence clustering, repertoires with fewer than 30,000 or more than 120,000 public chains were excluded, along with roughly 5 repertoires with anomalous nucleotide sharing. TCRdb holds this immuneACCESS table with in-frame rearrangements only. Some clones are missing; in checked studies, unresolved V genes explain under half, and the rest has no known cause. Clone size and V and J calls were adopted from that table, with D and trimming inferred from the DNA. This sample is represented by fewer than 250,000 clones; approximately 82% of them were singletons. The ten largest clones capture roughly a tenth of the sample.

This sequence uses TRBV30 and TRBJ1-1; 5 matching bases give a weak D call of TRBD1. The sequenced material came from PBMCs. The TCR originated in a woman in her forties or fifties in good health and CMV-seropositive. The CDR3 protein sequence reads: CAWRASRGTWTEAFF. The nucleotide sequence reads TGTGCCTGGAGGGCCTCACGCGGGACGTGGACTGAAGCTTTCTTT.